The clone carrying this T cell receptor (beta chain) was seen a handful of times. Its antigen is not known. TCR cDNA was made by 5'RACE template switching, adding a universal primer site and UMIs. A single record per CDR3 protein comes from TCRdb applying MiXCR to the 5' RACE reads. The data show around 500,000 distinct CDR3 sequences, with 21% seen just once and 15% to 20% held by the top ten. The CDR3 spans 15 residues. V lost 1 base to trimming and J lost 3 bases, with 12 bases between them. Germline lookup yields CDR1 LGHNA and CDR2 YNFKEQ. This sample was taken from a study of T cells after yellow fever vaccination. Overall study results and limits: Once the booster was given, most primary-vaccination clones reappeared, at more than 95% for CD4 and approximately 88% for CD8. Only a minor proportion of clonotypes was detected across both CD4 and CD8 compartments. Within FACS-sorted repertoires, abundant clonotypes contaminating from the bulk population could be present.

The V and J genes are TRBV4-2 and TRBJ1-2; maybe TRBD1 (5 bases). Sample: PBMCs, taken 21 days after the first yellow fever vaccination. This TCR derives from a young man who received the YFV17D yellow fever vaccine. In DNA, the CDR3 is TGTGCCAGCAGCCAAGGAGGCGGGGACCACTATGGCTACACCTTC. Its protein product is CASSQGGGDHYGYTF.